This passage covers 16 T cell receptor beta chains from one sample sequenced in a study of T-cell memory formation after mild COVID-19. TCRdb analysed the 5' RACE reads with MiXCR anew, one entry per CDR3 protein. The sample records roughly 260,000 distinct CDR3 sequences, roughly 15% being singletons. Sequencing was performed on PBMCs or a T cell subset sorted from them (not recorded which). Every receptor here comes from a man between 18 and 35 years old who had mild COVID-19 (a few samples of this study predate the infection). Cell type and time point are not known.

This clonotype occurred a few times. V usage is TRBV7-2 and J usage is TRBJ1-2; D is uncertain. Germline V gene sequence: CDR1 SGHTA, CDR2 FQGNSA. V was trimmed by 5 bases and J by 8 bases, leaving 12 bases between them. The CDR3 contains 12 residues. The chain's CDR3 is CASSGRGYGYTF. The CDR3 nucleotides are TGTGCCAGCAGCGGGCGCGGCTACGGCTACACCTTC.

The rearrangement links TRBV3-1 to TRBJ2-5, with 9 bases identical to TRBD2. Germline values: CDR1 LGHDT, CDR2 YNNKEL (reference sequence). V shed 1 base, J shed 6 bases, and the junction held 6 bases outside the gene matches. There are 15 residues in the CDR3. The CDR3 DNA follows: TGTGCCAGCAGCCAAGCAGGCGGGGGGGCGAAGACCCAGTACTTC. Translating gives CASSQAGGGAKTQYF.

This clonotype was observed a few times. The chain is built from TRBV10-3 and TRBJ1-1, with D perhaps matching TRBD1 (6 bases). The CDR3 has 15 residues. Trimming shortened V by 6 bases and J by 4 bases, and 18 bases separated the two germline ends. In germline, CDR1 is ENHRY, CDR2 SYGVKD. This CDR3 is CAIRDGGQGGTEAFF. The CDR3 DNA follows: TGTGCCATCAGGGACGGGGGGCAGGGCGGCACTGAAGCTTTCTTT.

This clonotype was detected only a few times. The CDR3 DNA sequence: TGTGCCACCAGTGATCCCCCCTTAGAGGGTTACACAGATACGCAGTATTTT. It yields the protein CATSDPPLEGYTDTQYF. The rearrangement links TRBV24-1 to TRBJ2-3; maybe TRBD2 (5 bases). This CDR3 comprises 17 residues. Between the trimmed V and J ends, which lost 3 bases and 2 bases, there was a span of 17 bases. Germline CDR1 reads KGHDR; CDR2 reads SFDVKD.

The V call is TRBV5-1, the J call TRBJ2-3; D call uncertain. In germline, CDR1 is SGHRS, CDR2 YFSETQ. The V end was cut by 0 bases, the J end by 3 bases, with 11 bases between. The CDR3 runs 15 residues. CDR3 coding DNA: TGCGCCAGCAGCTTGGCCCAGCGAAGTACAGATACGCAGTATTTT. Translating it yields CASSLAQRSTDTQYF.

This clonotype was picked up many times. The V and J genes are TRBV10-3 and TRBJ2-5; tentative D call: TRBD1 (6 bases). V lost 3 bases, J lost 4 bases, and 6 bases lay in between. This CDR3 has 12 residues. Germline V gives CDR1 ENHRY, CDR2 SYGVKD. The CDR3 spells CAISDRGETQYF. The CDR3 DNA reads TGTGCCATCAGTGACAGGGGAGAGACCCAGTACTTC.

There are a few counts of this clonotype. CDR3 sequence: CASSPLNPGVQETQYF. The CDR3 nucleotides are TGCGCCAGCAGCCCCCTCAACCCGGGGGTTCAAGAGACCCAGTACTTC. The rearrangement links TRBV5-1 to TRBJ2-5; D perhaps matches TRBD2 (6 bases). CDR3 length: 16 residues. Trimming took off 4 bases at V and 2 bases at J, with 18 bases between the two ends. The germline V gene encodes CDR1 SGHRS and CDR2 YFSETQ.

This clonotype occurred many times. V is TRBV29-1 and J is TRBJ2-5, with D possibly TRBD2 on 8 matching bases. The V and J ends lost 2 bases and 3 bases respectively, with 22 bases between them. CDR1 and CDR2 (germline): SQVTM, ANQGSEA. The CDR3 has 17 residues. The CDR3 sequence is CSVELQGGLVMEETQYF. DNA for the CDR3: TGCAGCGTTGAACTCCAGGGGGGACTAGTCATGGAAGAGACCCAGTACTTC.

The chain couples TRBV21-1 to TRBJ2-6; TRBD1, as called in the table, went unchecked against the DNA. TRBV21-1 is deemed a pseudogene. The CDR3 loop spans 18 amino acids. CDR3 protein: CASRKSTGRLSGANVLTF. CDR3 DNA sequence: TGTGCCAGCAGGAAATCTACGGGACGCCTCTCTGGGGCCAACGTCCTGACTTTC.

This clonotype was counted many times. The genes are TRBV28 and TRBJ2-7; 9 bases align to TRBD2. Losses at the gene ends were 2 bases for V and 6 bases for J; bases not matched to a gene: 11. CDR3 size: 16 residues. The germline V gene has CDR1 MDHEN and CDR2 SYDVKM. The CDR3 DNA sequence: TGTGCCAGCAGTTTACCGCCGGGACTAGCTTCTTCCGAGCAGTACTTC. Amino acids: CASSLPPGLASSEQYF.

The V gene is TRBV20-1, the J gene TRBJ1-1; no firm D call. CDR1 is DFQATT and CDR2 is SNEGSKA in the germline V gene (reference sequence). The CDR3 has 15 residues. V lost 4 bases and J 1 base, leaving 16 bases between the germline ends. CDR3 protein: CSATEPRLGNTEAFF. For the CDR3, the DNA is TGCAGTGCTACTGAACCGAGGCTAGGGAACACTGAAGCTTTCTTT.

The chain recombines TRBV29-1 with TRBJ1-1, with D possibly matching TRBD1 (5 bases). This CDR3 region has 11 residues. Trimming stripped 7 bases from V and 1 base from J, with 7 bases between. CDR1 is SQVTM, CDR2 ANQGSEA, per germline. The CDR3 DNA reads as TGCAGCGGGGGGAGGAACACTGAAGCTTTCTTT. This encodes CSGGRNTEAFF.

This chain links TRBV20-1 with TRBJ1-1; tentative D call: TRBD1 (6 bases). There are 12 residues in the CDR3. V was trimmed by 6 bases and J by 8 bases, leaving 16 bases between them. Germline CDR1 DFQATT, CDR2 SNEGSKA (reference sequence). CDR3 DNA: TGCAGTGCCGACCCAGGCGGGACAGAAGCTTTCTTT. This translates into CSADPGGTEAFF.

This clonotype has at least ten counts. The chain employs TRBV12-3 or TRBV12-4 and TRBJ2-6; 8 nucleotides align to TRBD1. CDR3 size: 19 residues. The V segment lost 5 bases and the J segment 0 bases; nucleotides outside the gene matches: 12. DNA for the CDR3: TGTGCCAGCAGTGCGACCCCGGGACAGGCGCTCTCTGGGGCCAACGTCCTGACTTTC. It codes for CASSATPGQALSGANVLTF.

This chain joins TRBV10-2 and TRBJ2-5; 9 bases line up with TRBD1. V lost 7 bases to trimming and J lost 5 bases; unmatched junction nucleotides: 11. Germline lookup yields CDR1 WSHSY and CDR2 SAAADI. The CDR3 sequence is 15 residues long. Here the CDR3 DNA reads TGCGCCAGCATTCAAACAGGGGGCTCTGGGGAGACCCAGTACTTC. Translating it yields CASIQTGGSGETQYF.

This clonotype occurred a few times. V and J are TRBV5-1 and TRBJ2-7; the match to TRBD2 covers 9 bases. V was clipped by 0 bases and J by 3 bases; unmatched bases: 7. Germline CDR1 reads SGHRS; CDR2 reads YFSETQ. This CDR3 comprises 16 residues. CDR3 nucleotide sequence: TGCGCCAGCAGCTTGGAGGCTAGCGGGGTCATCTACGAGCAGTACTTC. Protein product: CASSLEASGVIYEQYF.